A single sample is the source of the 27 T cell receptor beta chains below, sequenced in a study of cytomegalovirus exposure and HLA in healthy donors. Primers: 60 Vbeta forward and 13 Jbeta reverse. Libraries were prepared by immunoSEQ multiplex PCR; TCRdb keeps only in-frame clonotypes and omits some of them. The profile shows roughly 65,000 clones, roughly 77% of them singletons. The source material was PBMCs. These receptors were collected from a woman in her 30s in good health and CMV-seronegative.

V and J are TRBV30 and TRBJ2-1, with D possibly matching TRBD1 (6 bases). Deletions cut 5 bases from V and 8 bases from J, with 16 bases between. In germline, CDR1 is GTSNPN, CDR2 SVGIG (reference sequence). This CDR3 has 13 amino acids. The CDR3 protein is CAWAHIRGDEQFF. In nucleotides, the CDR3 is TGTGCCTGGGCTCATATCAGGGGCGATGAGCAGTTCTTC.

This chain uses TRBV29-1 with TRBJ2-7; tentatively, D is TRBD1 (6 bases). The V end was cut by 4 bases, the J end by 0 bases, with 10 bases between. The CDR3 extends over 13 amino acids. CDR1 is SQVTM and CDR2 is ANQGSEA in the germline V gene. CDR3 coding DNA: TGCAGCGTTGTTACAGGGTTCTCCTACGAGCAGTACTTC. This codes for CSVVTGFSYEQYF.

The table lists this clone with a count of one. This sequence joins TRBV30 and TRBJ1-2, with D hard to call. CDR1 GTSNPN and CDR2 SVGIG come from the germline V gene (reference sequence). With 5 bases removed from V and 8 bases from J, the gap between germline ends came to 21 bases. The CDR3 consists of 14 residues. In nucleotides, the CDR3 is TGTGCCTGGCAACACAGCGGCCTATTCGGGGGCTACACCTTC. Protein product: CAWQHSGLFGGYTF.

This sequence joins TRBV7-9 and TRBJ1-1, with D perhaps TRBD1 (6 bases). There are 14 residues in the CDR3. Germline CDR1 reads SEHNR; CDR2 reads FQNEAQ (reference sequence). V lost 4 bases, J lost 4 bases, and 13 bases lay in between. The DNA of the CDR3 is TGTGCCAGCAGCTCCTACGCCAGGGGCACTGAAGCTTTCTTT. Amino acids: CASSSYARGTEAFF.

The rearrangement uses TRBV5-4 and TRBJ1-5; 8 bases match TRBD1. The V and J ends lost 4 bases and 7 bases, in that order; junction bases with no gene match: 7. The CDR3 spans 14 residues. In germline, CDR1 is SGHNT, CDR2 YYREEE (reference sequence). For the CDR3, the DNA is TGTGCCAGCAGCCATCAGGGGGCCGGGCAGCCCCAGCATTTT. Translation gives CASSHQGAGQPQHF.

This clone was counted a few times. The CDR3 here is CASSLGRDYGYTF. DNA of the CDR3: TGTGCCAGCAGTTTGGGGAGGGACTATGGCTACACCTTC. The chain uses TRBV28 and TRBJ1-2; D ambiguous. V shed 3 bases and J shed 3 bases, with 8 bases lying between them. This CDR3 spans 13 amino acids. The germline gives CDR1 MDHEN, CDR2 SYDVKM.

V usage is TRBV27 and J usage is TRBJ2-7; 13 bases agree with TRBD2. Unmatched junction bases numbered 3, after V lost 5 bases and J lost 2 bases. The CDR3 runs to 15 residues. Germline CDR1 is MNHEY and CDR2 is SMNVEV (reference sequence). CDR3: CASSRGLAGAYEQYF. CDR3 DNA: TGTGCCAGCAGTCGCGGACTAGCGGGGGCCTACGAGCAGTACTTC.

The CDR3 sequence: CASSTTGGPDTQYF. DNA of the CDR3: TGTGCCAGCAGTACGACCGGTGGGCCAGATACGCAGTATTTT. The chain has TRBV28 and TRBJ2-3, with D uncertain. V was clipped by 5 bases and J by 4 bases, with 13 bases between them. Germline V lookup: CDR1 MDHEN, CDR2 SYDVKM. The CDR3 has 14 amino acids.

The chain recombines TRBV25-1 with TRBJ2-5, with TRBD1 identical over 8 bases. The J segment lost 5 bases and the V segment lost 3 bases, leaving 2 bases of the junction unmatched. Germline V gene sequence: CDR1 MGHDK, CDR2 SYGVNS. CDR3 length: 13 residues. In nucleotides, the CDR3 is TGTGCCAGCAGTGAGGACAGGGAGGAGACCCAGTACTTC. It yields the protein CASSEDREETQYF. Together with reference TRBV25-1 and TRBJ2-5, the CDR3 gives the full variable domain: EADIYQTPRYLVIGTGKKITLECSQTMGHDKMYWYQQDPGMELHLIHYSYGVNSTEKGDLSSESTVSRIRTEHFPLTLESARPSHTSQYLCASSEDREETQYFGPGTRLLVL.

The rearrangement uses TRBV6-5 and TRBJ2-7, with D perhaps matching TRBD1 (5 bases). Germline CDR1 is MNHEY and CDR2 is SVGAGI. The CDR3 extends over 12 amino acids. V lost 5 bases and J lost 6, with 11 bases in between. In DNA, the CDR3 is TGTGCCAGCAGTCAAGGGGCCCGCGAGCAGTACTTC. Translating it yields CASSQGAREQYF.

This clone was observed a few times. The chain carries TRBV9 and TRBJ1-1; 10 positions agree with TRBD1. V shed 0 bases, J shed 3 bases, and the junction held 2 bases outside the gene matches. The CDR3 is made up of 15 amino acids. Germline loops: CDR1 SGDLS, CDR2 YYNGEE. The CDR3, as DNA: TGTGCCAGCAGCGTAGCCGGGACAGGGGACACTGAAGCTTTCTTT. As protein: CASSVAGTGDTEAFF.

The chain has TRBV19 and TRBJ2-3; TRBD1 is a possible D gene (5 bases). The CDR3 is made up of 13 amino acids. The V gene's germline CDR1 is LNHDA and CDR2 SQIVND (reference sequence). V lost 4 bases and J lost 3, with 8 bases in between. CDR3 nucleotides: TGTGCCAGTAGTAAAGACAGAACAGATACGCAGTATTTT. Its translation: CASSKDRTDTQYF.

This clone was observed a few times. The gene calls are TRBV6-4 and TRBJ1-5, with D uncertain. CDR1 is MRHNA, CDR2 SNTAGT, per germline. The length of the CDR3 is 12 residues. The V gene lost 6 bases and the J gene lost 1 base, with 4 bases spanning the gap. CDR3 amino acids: CASRSSNQPQHF. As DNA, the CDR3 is TGTGCCAGCAGGAGCAGCAATCAGCCCCAGCATTTT.

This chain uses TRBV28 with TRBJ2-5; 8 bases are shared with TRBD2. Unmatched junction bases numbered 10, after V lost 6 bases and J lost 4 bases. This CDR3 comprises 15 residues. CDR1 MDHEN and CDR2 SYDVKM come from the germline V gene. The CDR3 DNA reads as TGTGCCAGCAGCCCGAGCGGGGGTTCTGGAGAGACCCAGTACTTC. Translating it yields CASSPSGGSGETQYF.

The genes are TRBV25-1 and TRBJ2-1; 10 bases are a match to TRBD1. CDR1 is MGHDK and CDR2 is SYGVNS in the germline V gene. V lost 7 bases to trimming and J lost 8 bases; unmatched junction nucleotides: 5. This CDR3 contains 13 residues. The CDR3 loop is CASKDRGFDEQFF. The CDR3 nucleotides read TGTGCCAGCAAGGACAGGGGGTTCGATGAGCAGTTCTTC.

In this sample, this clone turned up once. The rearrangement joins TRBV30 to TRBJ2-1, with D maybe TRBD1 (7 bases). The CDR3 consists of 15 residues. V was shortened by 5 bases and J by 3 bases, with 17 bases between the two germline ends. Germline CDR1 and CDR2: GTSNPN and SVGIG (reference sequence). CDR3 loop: CAWDRSGGNYNEQFF. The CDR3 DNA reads TGTGCCTGGGATAGATCAGGGGGGAACTACAATGAGCAGTTCTTC.

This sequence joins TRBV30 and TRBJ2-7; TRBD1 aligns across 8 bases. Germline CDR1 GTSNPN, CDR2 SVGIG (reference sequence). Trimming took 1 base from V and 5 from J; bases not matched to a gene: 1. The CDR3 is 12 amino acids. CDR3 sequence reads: CAWSATGDEQYF. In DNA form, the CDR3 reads TGTGCCTGGAGTGCGACAGGGGACGAGCAGTACTTC.

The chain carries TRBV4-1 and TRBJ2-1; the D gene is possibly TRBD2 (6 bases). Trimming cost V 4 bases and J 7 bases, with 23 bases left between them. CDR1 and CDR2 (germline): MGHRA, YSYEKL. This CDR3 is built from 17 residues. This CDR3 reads CASSPSLMAGISNEQFF. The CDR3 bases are TGCGCCAGCAGCCCCTCCCTCATGGCGGGGATCAGTAATGAGCAGTTCTTC.

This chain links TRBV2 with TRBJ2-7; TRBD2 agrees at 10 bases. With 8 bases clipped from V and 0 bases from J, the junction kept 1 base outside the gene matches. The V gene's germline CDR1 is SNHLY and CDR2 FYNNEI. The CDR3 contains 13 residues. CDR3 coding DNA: TGTGCCAGCCGGACTAGCGGCTCCTACGAGCAGTACTTC. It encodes CASRTSGSYEQYF.

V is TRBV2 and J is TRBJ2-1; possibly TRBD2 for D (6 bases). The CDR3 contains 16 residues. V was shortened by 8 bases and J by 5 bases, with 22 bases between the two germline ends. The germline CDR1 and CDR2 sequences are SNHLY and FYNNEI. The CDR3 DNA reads TGTGCCAGCTTTCGTACAACGGGACTGGGAAACAATGAGCAGTTCTTC. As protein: CASFRTTGLGNNEQFF.

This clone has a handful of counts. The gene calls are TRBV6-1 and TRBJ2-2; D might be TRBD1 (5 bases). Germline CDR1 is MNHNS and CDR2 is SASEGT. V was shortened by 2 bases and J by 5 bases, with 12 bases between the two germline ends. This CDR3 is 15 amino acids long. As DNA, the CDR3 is TGTGCCAGCAGTGAAATCGCAGACAGTACCGGGGAGCTGTTTTTT. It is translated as CASSEIADSTGELFF.

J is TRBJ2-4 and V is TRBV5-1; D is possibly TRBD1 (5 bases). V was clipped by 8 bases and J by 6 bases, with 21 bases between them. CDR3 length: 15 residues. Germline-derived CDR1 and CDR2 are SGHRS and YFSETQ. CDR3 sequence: CARFDHQTDRNIQYF. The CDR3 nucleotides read TGCGCCAGGTTTGACCACCAGACAGATAGAAACATTCAGTACTTC.

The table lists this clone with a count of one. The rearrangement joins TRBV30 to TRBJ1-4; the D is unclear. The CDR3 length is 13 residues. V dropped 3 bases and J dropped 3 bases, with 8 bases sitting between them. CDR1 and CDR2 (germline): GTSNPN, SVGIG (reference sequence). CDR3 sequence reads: CAWSVSANEKLFF. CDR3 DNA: TGTGCCTGGAGCGTGTCAGCTAATGAAAAACTGTTTTTT.

The CDR3 DNA follows: TGTGCCAGCAGCGTAGCACCAGGGGATGAAGCTTTCTTT. Encoded protein: CASSVAPGDEAFF. V gene TRBV9 combines with J gene TRBJ1-1; D possibly corresponds to TRBD1 (6 bases). V gave up 0 bases and J gave up 7 bases, with 10 bases separating them. CDR1 SGDLS and CDR2 YYNGEE come from the germline V gene. This CDR3 is 13 amino acids long.

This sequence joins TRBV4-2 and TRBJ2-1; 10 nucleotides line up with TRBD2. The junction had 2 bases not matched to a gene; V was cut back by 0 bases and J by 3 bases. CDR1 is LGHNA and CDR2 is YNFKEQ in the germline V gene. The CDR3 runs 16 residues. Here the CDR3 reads CASSQDLAGGYNEQFF. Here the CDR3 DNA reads TGTGCCAGCAGCCAAGACTTAGCGGGGGGCTACAATGAGCAGTTCTTC.

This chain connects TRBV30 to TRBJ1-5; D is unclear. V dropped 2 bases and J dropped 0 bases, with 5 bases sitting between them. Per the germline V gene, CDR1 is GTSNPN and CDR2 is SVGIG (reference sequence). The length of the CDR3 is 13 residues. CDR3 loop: CAWSQFSNQPQHF. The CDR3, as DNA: TGTGCCTGGAGTCAGTTTAGCAATCAGCCCCAGCATTTT.

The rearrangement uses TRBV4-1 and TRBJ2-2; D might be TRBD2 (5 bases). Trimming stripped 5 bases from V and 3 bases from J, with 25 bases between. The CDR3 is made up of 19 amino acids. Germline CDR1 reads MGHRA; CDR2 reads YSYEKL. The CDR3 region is CASSAAGWRVSYDTGELFF. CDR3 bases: TGCGCCAGCAGCGCCGCGGGCTGGCGCGTTTCTTATGACACCGGGGAGCTGTTTTTT.